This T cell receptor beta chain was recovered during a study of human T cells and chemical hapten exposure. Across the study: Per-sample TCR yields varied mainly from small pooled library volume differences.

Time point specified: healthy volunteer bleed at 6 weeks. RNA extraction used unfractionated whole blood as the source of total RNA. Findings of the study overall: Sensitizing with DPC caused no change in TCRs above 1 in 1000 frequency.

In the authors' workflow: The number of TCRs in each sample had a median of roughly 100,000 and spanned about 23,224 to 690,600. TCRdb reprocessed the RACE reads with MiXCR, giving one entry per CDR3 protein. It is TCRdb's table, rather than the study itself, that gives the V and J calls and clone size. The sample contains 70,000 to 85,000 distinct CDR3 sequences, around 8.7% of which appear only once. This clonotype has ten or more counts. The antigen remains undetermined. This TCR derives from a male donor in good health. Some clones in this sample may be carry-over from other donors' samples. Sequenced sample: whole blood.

The CDR3 sequence is CASSLVDRSYGYTF. The CDR3 nucleotides are TGCGCCAGCAGCTTGGTGGACAGATCCTATGGCTACACCTTC. The chain combines TRBV5-1 with TRBJ1-2; the D gene is possibly TRBD1 (6 bases). V shed 0 bases and J shed 4 bases, with 10 bases lying between them. In germline, CDR1 is SGHRS, CDR2 YFSETQ. This CDR3 spans 14 amino acids. The entire variable domain, with the rest obtained from reference TRBV5-1 and TRBJ1-2, is as follows: KAGVTQTPRYLIKTRGQQVTLSCSPISGHRSVSWYQQTPGQGLQFLFEYFSETQRNKGNFPGRFSGRQFSNSRSEMNVSTLELGDSALYLCASSLVDRSYGYTFGSGTRLTVV.